This TCR beta chain was captured in a study of beta chain features in type 1 diabetes. Findings and limits, study-wide: Among type 1 diabetes patients, VDJ junctions had fewer insertions and more deletions. TCRB CDR3 length was moderately but significantly reduced in all four CD4+ subsets of Type 1 diabetes patients.

The CDR3 runs to 15 residues. V lost 2 bases to trimming and J lost 2 bases, with 13 bases between them. Germline CDR1 MNHEY, CDR2 SVGAGI. Concerning this clone itself: What it binds is not known.

Every bit of the isolated RNA underwent reverse transcription, so sequencing read expressed TCRB transcripts. Measured with immunoSEQ multiplex PCR; TCRdb has only the in-frame clones, and not every one. Of roughly 300,000 clones detected, roughly an eighth appear once; the ten largest clones hold under 0.02%. The chain combines TRBV6-5 with TRBJ2-7; D may be TRBD1 (5 bases). The material sequenced was naive CD4+ T cells from blood. The TCR sequence derives from a man aged 25-45 years with type 1 diabetes. The CDR3 protein is CASSYGFLGAYEQYF. Written as DNA, the CDR3 is TGTGCCAGCAGTTACGGTTTTCTAGGGGCCTACGAGCAGTACTTC.